In this sample, the clone carrying this T cell receptor beta chain turned up a few times. This specimen belongs to a study of T-cell reconstitution after alpha-beta-depleted transplantation in children. Preparation of the TCRbeta library was carried out with unique molecular identifiers. TCRdb reprocessed the PCR reads with MiXCR, giving one entry per CDR3 protein. The sample shows 780,000 or so distinct CDR3 sequences, around 17% of them seen only once. The TCR originated in a male patient between 5 and 17 years old who had a stem cell transplant for acute lymphoblastic leukemia, so the T cells may come from the graft donor. The material was PBMCs, mostly from graft donor cells, obtained 360 days after TCRalphabeta/CD19-depleted stem cell transplant.

Written as DNA, the CDR3 is TGTGCCAGCAGTTTAGAGCGTGGGAGTGGGTACAATGAGCAGTTCTTC. Translating it yields CASSLERGSGYNEQFF. This chain uses TRBV27 with TRBJ2-1; perhaps TRBD2 as D (5 bases). This CDR3 comprises 16 residues. Trimming took off 2 bases at V and 4 bases at J, with 15 bases between the two ends. Germline V lookup: CDR1 MNHEY, CDR2 SMNVEV (reference sequence).